This TCR beta chain was sequenced in a study of cytomegalovirus exposure and HLA in healthy donors (dated by TCRdb to 2016 to 2017). For context, the study as a whole: According to an earlier analysis of around 600 of the donors, some 170 million T cells yielded 117 million unique TCR beta sequences and around 300 Gb of sequence data. An early release covering roughly 600 HLA-typed donors comprised about 300 gigabases of sequencing data and roughly 85 million unique TCR sequences. Of the roughly 410 genotyped donors, over 80% were placed in the genetic ancestry cluster associated with self-reported Caucasian donors. The study aimed to test whether signatures of past pathogen exposure could be identified by cataloging public T cell receptors. The T cell repertoires of around 670 subjects were profiled by immunosequencing and related to cytomegalovirus serostatus. Besides the first cohort of hundreds of subjects, a separate validation cohort made up of 120 or so different subjects was used. The study combined high-throughput TCR immunosequencing, statistical association of individual TCRs with disease status, and machine learning to predict cytomegalovirus infection status. In a later analysis, previously published TCR beta repertoires from more than 500 donors were re-analyzed and high-resolution HLA genotyping was added so that TCR occurrence patterns could be studied. Rather than using new phenotypic data, the later analysis identified candidate immune exposures from TCR beta sequences and from how often those sequences occurred across donors. In an earlier analysis of a few hundred of the donors, high-throughput TCR beta sequencing was used to judge whether each TCR beta V gene segment behaved as functional or pseudogenic. Donor age, sex, ethnicity and CMV serostatus were compiled alongside the repertoire data. A later genetic analysis took genome-wide SNP genotypes for about 65% of the 666 donors and used that subset as a discovery cohort. Every discovery cohort repertoire had been produced on one sequencing platform. Both class I and class II loci were covered by HLA typing, at four-digit resolution. The number of donors typed differed by locus, with 629-630 for A, B, C, DRB1 and DQB1, around 500 for DQA1, nearly 610 for DPA1, and some 440 for DPB1. Roughly five DR-DQ haplotypes were handled as single units for association and clustering, since linkage in the cohort was strong. On average, 235,054 unique TCR beta nucleotide sequences were sequenced per donor among fewer than 500 genotyped donors of the cohort, with about 19% of those sequences being non-productive.

Looking up the germline V gene (reference sequence) yields CDR1 MNHEY and CDR2 SMNVEV. V trim: 5 bases; J trim: 7 bases; unmatched bases: 8. The CDR3, from cysteine to phenylalanine, totals 15 residues. Left in the record is the CDR3 DNA by itself, 45 bases read in frame from the first base. The cohort consisted of approximately 690 healthy bone marrow donors. Cohort members were all nominally healthy when sampled, although unrecorded immune exposures were likely present. The donor tested CMV seropositive, placing the donor among the 250 to 350 seropositive members of the cohort. A peripheral blood sample was collected from each donor, and TCR beta sequencing was performed on peripheral blood mononuclear cells. The Qiagen DNeasy Blood Extraction Kit was used to extract genomic DNA from the blood cell samples. To prepare the library, the immunoSEQ multiplex PCR assay was applied. For the multiplex PCR, a mixture combining 60 forward primers for TCR Vbeta segments and 13 reverse primers for TCR Jbeta segments was used. Amplification of the CDR3 region of rearranged TCR beta genes was performed with a multiplex PCR assay on genomic DNA. On the Illumina HiSeq System, the amplified TCR beta libraries were sequenced as 87-base-pair reads. Regarding the original processing steps: A later analysis tallied 70 million to 100 million unique TCR beta chains across the 550 to 850 repertoires, and about 10 million of those chains were shared by two or more donors. To remove PCR and sequencing errors, raw reads were error-corrected and collapsed into unique sequences using a nearest-neighbor algorithm that merged closely related sequences. CDR3 sequences were aligned to IMGT reference sequences to assign V, D and J gene segments. For a sequence to be retained, a match of at least six nucleotides was required to both a V gene segment and a J gene segment. A rearrangement was called productive if the CDR3 had no stop codons and remained in frame with V and J, and every other rearrangement was called non-productive. Following IMGT convention, CDR3 was defined as the stretch from the second conserved V-encoded cysteine to the conserved J-encoded phenylalanine. The earlier analysis of approximately 500 of the donors excluded sequences that lacked an unambiguous match to a single V gene segment. An earlier analysis of several hundred of the donors called V segments functional above 56.7% productive rearrangements and segregating when the between-donor standard deviation exceeded 5%. To diagnose cytomegalovirus status from the catalog of TCR beta chain sequences, a statistical classification framework was built. V and J gene assignment, in a later analysis, came from comparing TCR nucleotide sequences with IMGT/GENE-DB human TR gene sequences. A later analysis assigned CDR3 sequences and most-parsimonious VDJ recombination scenarios with the TCRdist pipeline. In a later analysis, every TCR beta chain was defined by the combination of its CDR3 amino acid sequence and its V-gene family, and reads without a unique V-gene family were dropped. As a way to deal with suspected cross-contamination and a sequencing artifact, a later analysis dropped 450 to 600 nucleotide sequences that were highly shared and had low generation probability. In a later analysis, a clonal expansion index was calculated for each public chain from normalized within-repertoire ranks of inferred template counts. In a later analysis, generation probabilities were computed with a VDJ recombination model fitted to out-of-frame rearrangements, and the resulting probabilities were checked against IGoR. In a later analysis, TCR-TCR, TCR-HLA and TCR-CMV co-occurrence was scored with hypergeometric tests, and a repertoire-size bias correction was applied to TCR pairs. In a later analysis, false discovery rates were estimated by permuting HLA or CMV assignments 20 times. In a later analysis, co-occurring TCRs were grouped using DBSCAN, and TCRdist sequence similarity was added for clustering within HLA-allele-positive subsets. For co-occurrence clustering, repertoires with fewer than 30,000 or more than 120,000 public chains were excluded, along with 5 or 6 repertoires with anomalous nucleotide sharing. Here the immuneACCESS table is served through TCRdb, limited to in-frame sequences with V and J called. Missing clones are a known gap in these copies; in checked studies unresolved V genes cover under half, and the rest lacks a known reason. The V and J calls and clone size come from that table; D and trimming were worked out from the DNA. The sample table records around 190,000 clones; 70% to 75% of these occur just once. Approximately 3.1% of the sample belongs to the ten largest clones.

Study-wide findings and limitations: Because some donors lacked HLA typing at each locus, the association tests relied only on the typed subset. Most TCR sequences were seen in very few donors, while some public TCRs were found in many individuals. The only immune exposure information available for the cohort was CMV serostatus. Most CMV-associated TCR beta chains appeared to be HLA-restricted in a later analysis, and the HLA associations seemed to be driven largely by CMV exposure. An association between a missense DCLRE1C variant and V-gene and J-gene trimming of TCR beta chains was found in a later genetic analysis and replicated in an independent cohort. Broadly in line with IMGT annotations, most TCR beta V segments showed up in productive rearrangements about 90% or about 30% of the time in an earlier analysis of 587 of the donors. The classifier was reported to diagnose cytomegalovirus status with high specificity and sensitivity in both the original cohort and the validation cohort. The sequencing pipeline was judged likely to have produced a cluster of highly shared sequence variants as a technical artifact. In a later analysis, the rate of TCR association differed among HLA loci, with DRB1 alleles having the most associated TCRs and HLA-C alleles having the fewest. Roughly uniform sequencing depth across donors was assumed in presence/absence analyses, although this assumption may not hold. A further reported finding was that TCR beta sequences accurately predicted the HLA-A and HLA-B alleles for most subjects in the first cohort. According to a later genetic analysis, donors in an Asian-associated ancestry cluster had fewer N-insertions in productive TCRs than the approximately 710-donor mean. Some IMGT-functional V segments, including TRBV6-2 and TRBV6-3, could not be told apart with the 87-base-pair reads, so those segments were excluded. At a false discovery rate of 0.05, a later analysis linked 15,000 to 20,000 TCR beta sequences to specific HLA alleles. In the study, about 150 TCR beta chains were listed as associated with cytomegalovirus. In a later analysis, HLA-associated TCR beta chains were found to be more clonally expanded and to have lower generation probabilities than equally common non-associated chains. Strong co-occurrence of HLA alleles, especially DR and DQ, made assigning TCR associations to individual alleles difficult. A later analysis reported that several top co-occurrence clusters appeared linked to parvovirus B19, influenza, CMV and Epstein-Barr virus. This cohort had only TCR beta chains sequenced, and the lack of alpha or paired-chain data limited which features could be detected. The authors suggested that the approach could potentially be generalized to other disease states and immunological phenotypes. Linkage disequilibrium might explain the correlated functional status among segregating V segments, but an unknown experimental factor could not be ruled out. Because counts were too low, seventeen rarely observed V segments, including chromosome 9 orphons, were left out of the earlier analysis of about 620 of the donors. A few of the identified cytomegalovirus-associated TCR beta chains were confirmed in vitro to be specific for cytomegalovirus antigens.

As to this clone: Its antigen remains unidentified. No base quality information exists; no much larger clone differs at one position.

Sequenced: PBMCs. The receptor comes from a woman in her 30s in good health and CMV-seropositive. In this chain, TRBV27 is recombined with TRBJ1-4; TRBD1 aligns with 9 central bases. For the CDR3, the sequence is CASSLTGGLGEKLFF. The sequence in DNA is TGTGCCAGCAGTCTTACAGGGGGCCTGGGTGAAAAACTGTTTTTT.